Given below is one TCR beta chain in context. This clonotype showed up just once. No cognate antigen has been identified for it. No clone much larger than this one lies a single base away; base qualities are absent. Resting on one read, the evidence is weak. The data belong to a study of patients and donors after allogeneic stem cell transplantation (dated by TCRdb to 2018 to 2020). Receptor libraries were prepared by RT-PCR. Instrument on record: NextSeq 550. TCRdb reprocessing: public reads trimmed at Q25 with fastp, clones called with MiXCR, in-frame beta chains kept. Every distinct CDR3 protein forms one entry, paired with its most common genes and DNA. The sample contains roughly 880,000 distinct CDR3 sequences, approximately 18% of them found a single time. Around 5.5% of the sample goes to the ten largest clones. The germline V gene specifies SGHRS as CDR1 and YFSETQ as CDR2. V is cut back by 8 bases and J by 2 bases, with 6 bases in the junction unmatched. The CDR3 holds 13 amino acids from the cysteine to the phenylalanine. The only DNA kept is the CDR3, 39 bases in frame from the first base.

The sequence is built from TRBV5-1 and TRBJ2-7; 8 central nucleotides agree with TRBD1. The sequencing sample was made of blood, either unsorted or a sorted T cell fraction (not recorded which). The source is a human donor who was either an allogeneic HSCT recipient or a stem cell or donor lymphocyte infusion donor (not recorded which). It is not recorded whose cells these are; they may come from a transplant donor. The nucleotides are TGCGCCAGTCAGACAGGGGACACCTACGAGCAGTACTTC. This sequence encodes CASQTGDTYEQYF.